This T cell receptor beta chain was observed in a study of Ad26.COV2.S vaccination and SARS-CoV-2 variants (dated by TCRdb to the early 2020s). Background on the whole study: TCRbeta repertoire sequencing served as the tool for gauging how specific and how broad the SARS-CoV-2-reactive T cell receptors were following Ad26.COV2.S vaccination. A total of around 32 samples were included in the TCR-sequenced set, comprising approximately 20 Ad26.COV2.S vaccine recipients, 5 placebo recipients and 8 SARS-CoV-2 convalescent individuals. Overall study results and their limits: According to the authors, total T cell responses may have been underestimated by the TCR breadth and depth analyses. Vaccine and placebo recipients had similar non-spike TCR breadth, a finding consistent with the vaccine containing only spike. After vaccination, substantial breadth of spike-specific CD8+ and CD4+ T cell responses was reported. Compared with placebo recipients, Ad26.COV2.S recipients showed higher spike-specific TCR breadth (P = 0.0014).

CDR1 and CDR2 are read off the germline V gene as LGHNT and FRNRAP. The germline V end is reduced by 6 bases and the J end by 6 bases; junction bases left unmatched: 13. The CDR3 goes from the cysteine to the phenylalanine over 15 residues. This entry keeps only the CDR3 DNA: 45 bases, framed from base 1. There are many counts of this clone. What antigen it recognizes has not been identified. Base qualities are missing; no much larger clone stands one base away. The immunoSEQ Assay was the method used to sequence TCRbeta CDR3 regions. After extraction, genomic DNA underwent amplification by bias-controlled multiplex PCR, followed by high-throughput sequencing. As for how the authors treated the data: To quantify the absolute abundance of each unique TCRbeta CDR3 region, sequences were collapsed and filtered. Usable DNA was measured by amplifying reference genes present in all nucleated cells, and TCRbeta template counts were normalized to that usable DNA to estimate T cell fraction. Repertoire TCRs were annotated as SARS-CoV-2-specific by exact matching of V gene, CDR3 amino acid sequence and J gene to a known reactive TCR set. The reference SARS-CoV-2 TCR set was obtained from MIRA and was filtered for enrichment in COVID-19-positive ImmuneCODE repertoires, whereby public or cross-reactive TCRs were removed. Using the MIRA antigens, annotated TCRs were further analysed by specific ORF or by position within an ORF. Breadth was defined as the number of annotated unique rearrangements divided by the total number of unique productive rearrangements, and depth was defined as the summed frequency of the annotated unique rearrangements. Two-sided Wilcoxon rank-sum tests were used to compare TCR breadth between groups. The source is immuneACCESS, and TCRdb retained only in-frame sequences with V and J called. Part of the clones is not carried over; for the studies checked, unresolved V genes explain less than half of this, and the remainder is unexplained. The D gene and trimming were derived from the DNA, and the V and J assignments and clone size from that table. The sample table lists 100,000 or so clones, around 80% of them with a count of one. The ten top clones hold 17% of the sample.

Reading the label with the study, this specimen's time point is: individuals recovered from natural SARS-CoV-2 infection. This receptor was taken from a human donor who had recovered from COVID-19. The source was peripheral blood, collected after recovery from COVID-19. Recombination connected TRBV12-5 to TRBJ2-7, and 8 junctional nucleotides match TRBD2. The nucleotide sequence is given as TGTGCTAGTGGGGTAGGACTAGCAGGATATGGCGAGCAGTACTTC. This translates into CASGVGLAGYGEQYF.